This T cell receptor beta chain derives from a study of neurological immune-mediated disorders. Study observations and caveats: The multiple sclerosis repertoire cluster had no clinical or MRI correlate.

One entry per CDR3 protein results from TCRdb running MiXCR on the 5' RACE reads. The data contain tens of thousands of distinct CDR3 sequences, 4% of them seen just once; the ten biggest clones take up roughly 1.9%. This clonotype was detected ten times or more. What it binds is not known. The CDR3 spans 13 residues. V gave up 0 bases and J gave up 4 bases, with 8 bases separating them. Germline assignment: CDR1 SGHKS and CDR2 YYEKEE (reference sequence). The material sequenced was CD4+ T cells from blood. The receptor's source is a woman in her forties with multiple sclerosis. This chain links TRBV5-5 with TRBJ2-7; D is unresolved. The chain's CDR3 is CASSLAMGYEQYF. DNA of the CDR3: TGTGCCAGCAGCTTGGCCATGGGTTACGAGCAGTACTTC.